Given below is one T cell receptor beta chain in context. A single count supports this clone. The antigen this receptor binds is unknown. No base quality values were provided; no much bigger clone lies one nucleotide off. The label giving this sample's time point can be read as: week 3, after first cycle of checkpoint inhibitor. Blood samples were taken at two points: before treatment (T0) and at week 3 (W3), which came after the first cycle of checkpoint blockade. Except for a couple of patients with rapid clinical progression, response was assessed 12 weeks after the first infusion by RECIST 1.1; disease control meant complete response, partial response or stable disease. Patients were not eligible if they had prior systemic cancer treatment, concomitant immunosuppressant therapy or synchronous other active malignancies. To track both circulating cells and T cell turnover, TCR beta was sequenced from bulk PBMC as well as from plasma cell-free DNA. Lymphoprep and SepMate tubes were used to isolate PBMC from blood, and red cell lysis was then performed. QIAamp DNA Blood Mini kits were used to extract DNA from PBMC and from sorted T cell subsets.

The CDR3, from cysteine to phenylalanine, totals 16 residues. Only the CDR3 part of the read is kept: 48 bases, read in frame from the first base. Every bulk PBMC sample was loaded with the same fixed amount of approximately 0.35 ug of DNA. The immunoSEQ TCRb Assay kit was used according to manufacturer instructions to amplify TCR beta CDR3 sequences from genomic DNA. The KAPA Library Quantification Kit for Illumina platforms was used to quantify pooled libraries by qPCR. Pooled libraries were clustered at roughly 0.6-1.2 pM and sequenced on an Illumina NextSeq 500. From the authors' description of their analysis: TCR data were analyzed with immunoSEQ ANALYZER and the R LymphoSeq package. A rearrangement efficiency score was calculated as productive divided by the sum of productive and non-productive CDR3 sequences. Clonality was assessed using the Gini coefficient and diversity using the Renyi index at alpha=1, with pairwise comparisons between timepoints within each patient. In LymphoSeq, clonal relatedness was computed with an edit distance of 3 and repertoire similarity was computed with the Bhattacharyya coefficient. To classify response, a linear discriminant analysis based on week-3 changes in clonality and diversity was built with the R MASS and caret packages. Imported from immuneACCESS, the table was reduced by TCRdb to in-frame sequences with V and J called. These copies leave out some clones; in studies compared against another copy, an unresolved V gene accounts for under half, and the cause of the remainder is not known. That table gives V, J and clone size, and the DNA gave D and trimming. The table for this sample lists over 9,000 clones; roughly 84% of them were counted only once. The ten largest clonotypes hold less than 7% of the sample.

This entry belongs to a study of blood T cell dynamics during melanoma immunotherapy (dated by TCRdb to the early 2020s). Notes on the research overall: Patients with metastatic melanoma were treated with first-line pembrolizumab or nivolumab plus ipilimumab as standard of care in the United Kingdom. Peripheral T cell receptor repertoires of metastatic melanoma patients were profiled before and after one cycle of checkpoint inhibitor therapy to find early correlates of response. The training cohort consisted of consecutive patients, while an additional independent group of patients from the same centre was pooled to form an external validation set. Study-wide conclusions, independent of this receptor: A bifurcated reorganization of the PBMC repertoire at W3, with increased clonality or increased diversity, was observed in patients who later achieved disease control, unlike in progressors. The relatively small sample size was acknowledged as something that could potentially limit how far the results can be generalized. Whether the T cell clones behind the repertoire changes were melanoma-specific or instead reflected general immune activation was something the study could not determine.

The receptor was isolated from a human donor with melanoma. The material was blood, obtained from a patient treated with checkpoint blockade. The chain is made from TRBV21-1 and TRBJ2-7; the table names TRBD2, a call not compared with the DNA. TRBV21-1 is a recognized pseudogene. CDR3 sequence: CASRNRGGRASYEQYF. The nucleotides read TGTGCCAGCAGGAACCGCGGGGGCAGGGCCTCCTACGAGCAGTACTTC.